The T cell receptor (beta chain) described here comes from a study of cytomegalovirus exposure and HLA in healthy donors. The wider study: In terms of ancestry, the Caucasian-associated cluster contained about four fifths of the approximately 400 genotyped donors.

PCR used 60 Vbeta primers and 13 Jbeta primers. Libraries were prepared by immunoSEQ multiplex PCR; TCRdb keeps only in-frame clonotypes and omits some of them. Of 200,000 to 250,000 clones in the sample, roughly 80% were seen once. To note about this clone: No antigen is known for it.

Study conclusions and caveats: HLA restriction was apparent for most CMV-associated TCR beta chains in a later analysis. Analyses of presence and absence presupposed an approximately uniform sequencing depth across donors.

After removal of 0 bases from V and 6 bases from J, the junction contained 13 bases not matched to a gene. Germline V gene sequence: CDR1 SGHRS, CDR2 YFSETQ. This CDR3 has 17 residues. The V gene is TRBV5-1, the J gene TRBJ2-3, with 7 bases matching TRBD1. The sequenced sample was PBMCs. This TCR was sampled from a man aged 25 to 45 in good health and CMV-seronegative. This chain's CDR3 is CASSLGPQGTTGDTQYF. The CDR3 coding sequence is TGCGCCAGCAGCTTGGGGCCCCAGGGGACGACAGGGGATACGCAGTATTTT.